Detailed here is one T cell receptor (beta chain). Its antigen is still unknown. The data belong to a study of cytomegalovirus exposure and HLA in healthy donors. Study-wide results and limits: The study recorded 164 TCR beta chains that were cytomegalovirus-associated.

CDR3 length equals 13 residues. Germline V gene lookup returns CDR1 MNHEY and CDR2 SMNVEV (reference sequence). The junction had 4 bases not matched to a gene; V was cut back by 5 bases and J by 5 bases. Use of 60 Vbeta and 13 Jbeta primers characterized the PCR. The assay was immunoSEQ multiplex PCR, and TCRdb's table has in-frame clones only and misses some. The sample holds some 150,000 clones, about 69% seen once. The chain recombines TRBV27 with TRBJ1-2; 8 bases are shared with TRBD1. The receptor comes from a human donor in good health. Sequenced material: PBMCs. The CDR3 is CASSLDRGYGYTF. The CDR3 DNA reads as TGTGCCAGCAGTCTCGACAGGGGATATGGCTACACCTTC.